The 20 T cell receptor beta chains below come from one sample, sequenced in a study of blood T cell repertoires in COVID-19. Sequencing used immunoSEQ multiplex PCR; TCRdb keeps in-frame clones, though not all of them. The sample has about 400,000 clones; about nine tenths are singletons. What was sequenced was peripheral blood. These receptors came from a woman in her twenties or thirties with active or convalescent COVID-19.

The V call is TRBV11-2, the J call TRBJ2-2, with TRBD2 identical over 10 bases. The CDR3 totals 17 residues. Germline loops: CDR1 SGHAT, CDR2 FQNNGV. V gave up 1 base and J gave up 5 bases; unmatched junction bases: 7. CDR3 nucleotides: TGTGCCAGCAGCTTAGGCCGTAGCGGGGGGAAGACCGGGGAGCTGTTTTTT. This encodes CASSLGRSGGKTGELFF.

The chain links TRBV18 to TRBJ2-5; 8 bases are shared with TRBD1. Looked up from germline, CDR1 is KGHSH and CDR2 is LQKENI. Trimming cost V 6 bases and J 4 bases; bases outside gene matches: 4. This CDR3 is built from 13 residues. CDR3 in DNA: TGTGCCAGCTCCCTTGGACAGGGAGAGACCCAGTACTTC. It is translated as CASSLGQGETQYF.

V and J are TRBV7-9 and TRBJ1-6, with 9 bases lining up with TRBD1. The CDR3 is 15 amino acids. V lost 1 base and J lost 10; bases outside the gene matches: 5. CDR1 and CDR2 from the germline V gene are SEHNR and FQNEAQ (reference sequence). DNA for the CDR3: TGTGCCAGCAGCTTAGAGAGACAGGGGGGATCACCCCTCCACTTT. Translating it yields CASSLERQGGSPLHF.

The gene calls are TRBV6-5 and TRBJ1-2, with 7 bases identical to TRBD1. The CDR3 covers 14 residues. J was trimmed by 3 bases and V by 2 bases; bases with no gene match: 3. CDR1 and CDR2 from the germline V gene are MNHEY and SVGAGI. Here the CDR3 reads CASSYDREYYGYTF. The CDR3 DNA reads as TGTGCCAGCAGTTACGACAGGGAGTACTATGGCTACACCTTC.

This clone was seen only once. The chain employs TRBV5-5 and TRBJ1-2; the D gene is possibly TRBD1 (5 bases). Germline-derived CDR1 and CDR2 are SGHKS and YYEKEE (reference sequence). Trimming pared 4 bases from V and 4 bases from J, leaving 14 bases between. The CDR3 contains 14 residues. The CDR3 reads CASSAPGLSYGYTF. DNA for the CDR3: TGTGCCAGCAGCGCTCCGGGACTCAGCTATGGCTACACCTTC.

The gene calls are TRBV27 and TRBJ2-1, with TRBD1 as a possible D gene (6 bases). This CDR3 spans 13 amino acids. V was shortened by 5 bases and J by 5 bases, with 10 bases between the two germline ends. Germline lookup yields CDR1 MNHEY and CDR2 SMNVEV (reference sequence). The CDR3 region is CASSRDTHNEQFF. The CDR3 bases are TGTGCCAGCAGTCGGGACACCCACAATGAGCAGTTCTTC.

The CDR3 DNA reads as TGTGCCAGCCACCCCCTGGACCGTACGGGGGGCACAGATACGCAGTATTTT. It encodes CASHPLDRTGGTDTQYF. The rearrangement joins TRBV11-2 to TRBJ2-3; TRBD2 is a possible D gene (6 bases). The CDR3 loop spans 17 amino acids. The germline gives CDR1 SGHAT, CDR2 FQNNGV. Trimming stripped 8 bases from V and 1 base from J, with 22 bases between. Based on the CDR3 plus reference TRBV11-2 and TRBJ2-3, the full variable domain is EAGVAQSPRYKIIEKRQSVAFWCNPISGHATLYWYQQILGQGPKLLIQFQNNGVVDDSQLPKDRFSAERLKGVDSTLKIQPAKLEDSAVYLCASHPLDRTGGTDTQYFGPGTRLTVL.

Regarding this clone: This sample also contains other DNA sequences that code for the same CDR3. The J gene is TRBJ2-3, the V gene TRBV11-3; 7 positions match TRBD2. The CDR3 extends over 15 amino acids. CDR1 and CDR2 from the germline V gene are SGHNT and YENEEA. V was pared by 3 bases and J by 2 bases, with 5 bases of the junction left unmatched. The CDR3 region is CASSFGLADTDTQYF. In nucleotides, the CDR3 is TGTGCCAGCAGCTTTGGGCTAGCGGACACAGATACGCAGTATTTT.

The chain is built from TRBV7-9 and TRBJ1-1; D is unresolved. There are 13 residues in the CDR3. V lost 5 bases and J 3 bases, leaving 10 bases between the germline ends. Germline V gene sequence: CDR1 SEHNR, CDR2 FQNEAQ (reference sequence). Written as DNA, the CDR3 is TGTGCCAGCAGCCCTGCGAGGGACACTGAAGCTTTCTTT. Translating gives CASSPARDTEAFF.

The chain recombines TRBV7-8 with TRBJ2-1; 8 bases match TRBD2. V trimming: 3 bases; J trimming: 6 bases; junction bases outside the gene matches: 16. Germline V gene data show CDR1 as SGHVS and CDR2 as FQNEAQ. The CDR3 covers 18 residues. The CDR3 DNA follows: TGTGCCAGCAGCTTTAATTCTCGGGCGGGAGGAGTGAGCAATGAGCAGTTCTTC. The encoded protein is CASSFNSRAGGVSNEQFF.

CDR3: CASSLGYKNTGELFF. CDR3 nucleotides: TGCGCCAGCAGCTTGGGTTACAAGAACACCGGGGAGCTGTTTTTT. The chain carries TRBV5-1 and TRBJ2-2; no clear D gene. The CDR3 spans 15 residues. From germline, CDR1 is SGHRS and CDR2 YFSETQ. V was trimmed by 0 bases and J by 1 base, leaving 7 bases between them.

The rearrangement links TRBV6-2 or TRBV6-3 to TRBJ1-5, with no clear D. Germline V CDR1 and CDR2: MNHEY, SVGEGT. The V end was cut by 5 bases, the J end by 0 bases, with 17 bases between. This CDR3 has 17 residues. Here the CDR3 DNA reads TGTGCCAGCAGTCCCATAGACGGGGAATATAGCAATCAGCCCCAGCATTTT. It translates to CASSPIDGEYSNQPQHF.

CDR3 bases: TGTGCCAGCAGTATTGACGCCTTAAGCGGGAGGAATTCAGATACGCAGTATTTT. Protein sequence: CASSIDALSGRNSDTQYF. The chain employs TRBV27 and TRBJ2-3, with 9 nucleotides matching TRBD2. The germline CDR1 and CDR2 sequences are MNHEY and SMNVEV (reference sequence). This CDR3 has 18 residues. After removal of 5 bases from V and 4 bases from J, the junction contained 16 bases not matched to a gene.

The chain is built from TRBV19 and TRBJ1-2; no clear D gene. Looked up from germline, CDR1 is LNHDA and CDR2 is SQIVND (reference sequence). CDR3 size: 14 residues. Trimming cost V 5 bases and J 3 bases, with 13 bases left between them. The CDR3: CASSAPTRDYGYTF. CDR3 nucleotides: TGTGCCAGTAGTGCCCCCACCCGGGACTATGGCTACACCTTC.

This clone was picked up one time. The rearrangement links TRBV3-1 (or the pseudogene TRBV3-2) to TRBJ1-1, with D uncertain. The CDR3 sequence is 14 residues long. CDR1 and CDR2 from the germline V gene are LGHDT and YNNKEL (reference sequence). Deletions cut 1 base from V and 1 base from J, with 7 bases between. The CDR3 loop is CASSQGSPNTEAFF. CDR3 in DNA: TGTGCCAGCAGCCAAGGTTCTCCGAACACTGAAGCTTTCTTT.

V gene TRBV6-6 combines with J gene TRBJ1-3; tentatively, D is TRBD1 (6 bases). Germline CDR1 MNHNY, CDR2 SVGAGI (reference sequence). The CDR3 contains 14 residues. Trimming pared 6 bases from V and 4 bases from J, leaving 13 bases between. The CDR3, as DNA: TGTGCCAGCAGGCGACAGGTTGTAGGAAACACCATATATTTT. It translates to CASRRQVVGNTIYF.

The chain uses TRBV5-5 and TRBJ1-1; D is possibly TRBD1 (5 bases). The CDR3 has 13 amino acids. CDR1 is SGHKS and CDR2 is YYEKEE in the germline V gene (reference sequence). Trimming took 0 bases from V and 4 from J, leaving 7 bases between them. The CDR3 DNA sequence: TGTGCCAGCAGCTTGGTCCAGGGCACTGAAGCTTTCTTT. Encoded protein: CASSLVQGTEAFF.

The chain joins TRBV21-1 to TRBJ2-1; the table calls TRBD1, which could not be checked here. TRBV21-1 is a documented pseudogene. The CDR3 is made up of 16 amino acids. CDR3 sequence (DNA): TGTGCCAGCAGCCCCCGGAGACAGGGACAATACAATGAGCAGTTCTTC. Its translation is CASSPRRQGQYNEQFF.

V is TRBV6-5 and J is TRBJ2-7; 7 bases are a match to TRBD1. The ends lost 8 bases at V and 3 bases at J; junction bases unmatched: 7. CDR1 MNHEY and CDR2 SVGAGI come from the germline V gene. This CDR3 is built from 13 residues. In DNA form, the CDR3 reads TGTGCCAGCTGTCGACGGGACAGCTACGAGCAGTACTTC. It yields the protein CASCRRDSYEQYF.

The chain links TRBV6-6 to TRBJ2-2; tentative D call: TRBD1 (6 bases). Germline lookup yields CDR1 MNHNY and CDR2 SVGAGI (reference sequence). The length of the CDR3 is 14 residues. The V and J ends lost 8 bases and 1 base respectively, with 11 bases between them. CDR3 in DNA: TGTGCCAGCGCTAAGGGACAGAACACCGGGGAGCTGTTTTTT. Protein sequence: CASAKGQNTGELFF.